The rows below give T cell receptor beta chains drawn from one sample of a study of T cell repertoires in cytomegalovirus infection. TCRdb redid the calling of the reads with MiXCR, one entry per CDR3 protein. The data show 250,000 to 300,000 distinct CDR3 sequences, around 13% seen once. The sequenced material came from PBMCs. These receptors were obtained from a human donor in good health (CMV status not recorded). Some clones in this sample may be carry-over from other donors' samples. The conserved cysteine and the conserved F or W are not part of the CDR3 here.

TRBV20-1,SASWDRGRQTQY
TRBV28,ASSLPGQGSYNSPLH
TRBV5-4,ASSPAGDGENIQY
TRBV7-9,ASSLVLLYGYT
TRBV20-1,SAAAQETGGYEQY
TRBV7-6,ASSFGQNYEQY
TRBV5-1,ASSSDTHYNEQF
TRBV5-1,ASSQTSGVYEQY
TRBV20-1,SASVSTTYEQY
TRBV20-1,SARDWTGGILAQY
TRBV5-1,ASSLTDAESPLH
TRBV7-2,ASSPTSGVHEQY
TRBV23-1,ASSQSGDITNYGYT
TRBV7-3,ASSPGRRKF
TRBV15,ATSRDRSQPQH
TRBV14,ASSQLDNTGELF
TRBV9,ASSVEGDSHTDTQY
TRBV20-1,SATPGQGVETQY
TRBV5-5,ASSTDRLNQPQH
TRBV5-1,ASSLEAGNQPQH
TRBV13,ASSHRDRVHGYT
TRBV20-1,SARGPGTSGGKYEQY
TRBV28,ASTTPAGQSYEQY
TRBV20-1,SATKGGSYGETQY
TRBV20-1,SARPSGQGGYNSPLH
TRBV7-2,ASSRDRAGANVLT
TRBV28,ASSPGLAITGELF
TRBV7-3,ASSLTATRSTGELF
TRBV9,ASSPGTGGNTIY
TRBV29-1,SVVRGAGAGPGEITDTQY
TRBV6-5,ASSYRDRGYGYT
TRBV20-1,SARGGQAYEQY
TRBV7-9,ASSLKGARTEAF
TRBV7-2,ASSSAFTDTQY
TRBV12-3/TRBV12-4,ASSPDRVYGYT
TRBV29-1,SVGWGSNNSPLH
TRBV29-1,SVERSQYQETQY
TRBV6-1,ASSPTGTVSYNEQF
TRBV28,ASRALVPYEQY
TRBV5-6,ASSPGQSNIQY
TRBV6-2/TRBV6-3,ASSQTPDSNQPQH
TRBV29-1,SVGGALNQPQH
TRBV7-2,ASSPAGLTEKLF